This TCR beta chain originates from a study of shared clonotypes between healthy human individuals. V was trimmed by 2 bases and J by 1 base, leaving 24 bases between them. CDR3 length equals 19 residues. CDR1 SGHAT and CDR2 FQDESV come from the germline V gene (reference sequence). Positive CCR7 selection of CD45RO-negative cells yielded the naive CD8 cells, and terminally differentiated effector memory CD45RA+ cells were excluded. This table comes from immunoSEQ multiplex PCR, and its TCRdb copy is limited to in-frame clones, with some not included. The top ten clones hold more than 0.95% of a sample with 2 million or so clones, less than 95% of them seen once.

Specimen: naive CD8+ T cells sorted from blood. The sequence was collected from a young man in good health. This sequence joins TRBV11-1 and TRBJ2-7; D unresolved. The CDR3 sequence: CASSLKDALIFERSYEQYF. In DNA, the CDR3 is TGTGCCAGCAGCTTAAAGGATGCCCTAATCTTCGAACGGTCCTACGAGCAGTACTTC.